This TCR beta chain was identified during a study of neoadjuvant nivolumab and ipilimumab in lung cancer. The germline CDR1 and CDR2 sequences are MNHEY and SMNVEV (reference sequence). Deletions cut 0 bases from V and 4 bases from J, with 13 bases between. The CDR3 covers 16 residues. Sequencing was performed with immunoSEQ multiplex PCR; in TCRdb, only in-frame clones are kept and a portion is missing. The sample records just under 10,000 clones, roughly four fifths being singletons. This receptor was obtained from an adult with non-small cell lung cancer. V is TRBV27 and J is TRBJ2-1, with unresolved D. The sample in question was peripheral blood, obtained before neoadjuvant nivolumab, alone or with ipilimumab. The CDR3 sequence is CASSLSRRRPYNEQFF. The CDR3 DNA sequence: TGTGCCAGCAGTTTATCCCGACGCCGCCCTTACAATGAGCAGTTCTTC.